The clone carrying this T cell receptor beta chain was counted many times. Its antigen is unknown. The CDR3 is cut off 3 residues early in the read; its end comes from the germline J gene. The sample is drawn from a study of T cell clonality in common variable immunodeficiency. Findings and limits, study-wide: Authors noted CVID clonality's cause needs subpopulation repertoire sequencing.

TCRdb's table, derived via immunoSEQ multiplex PCR, lists solely in-frame clones and lacks some. The sample shows fewer than 75,000 clones, none of them appearing just once. Germline loops: CDR1 DFQATT, CDR2 SNEGSKA (reference sequence). The CDR3 sequence is 14 residues long. V was pared by 3 bases and J by 0 bases, with 10 bases between. Most patients and controls had Caucasian heritage. Heparinized whole blood, roughly 4.5 to 9 ml, came from each donor. The receptor was derived from a person aged 18 to 69 in good health. This chain joins TRBV20-1 and TRBJ2-3, with D possibly being TRBD1 (6 bases). The sample consisted of peripheral blood mononuclear cells. The CDR3 loop is CSARDSTSTDTQYF. The part of the CDR3 DNA that was read is TGCAGTGCTAGGGACAGCACTAGCACAGATACG.